This passage covers 21 T cell receptor beta chains from one sample sequenced in a study of CD8 T cells in Susac syndrome. Random-hexamer reverse transcription was applied to roughly 0.45 to 1 ug RNA. TCRdb fed the immunoSEQ multiplex PCR reads into MiXCR, producing one record per CDR3 protein. The data show under 350,000 distinct CDR3 sequences, with about 90% seen just once and roughly 0.059% held by the top ten. The sample comprised CD4+ T cells from PBMCs. These receptor sequences come from a human donor with multiple sclerosis.

The sample holds one count of this clonotype. V and J are TRBV2 and TRBJ2-7; tentative D call: TRBD2 (5 bases). V gave up 8 bases and J gave up 6 bases, with 20 bases separating them. This CDR3 has 14 residues. The V gene's germline CDR1 is SNHLY and CDR2 FYNNEI. The CDR3 region is CASHLVLVGSEQYF. The CDR3 DNA sequence: TGTGCCAGCCACCTGGTACTAGTAGGTAGCGAGCAGTACTTC. The full variable domain, its missing parts supplied by reference TRBV2 and TRBJ2-7, is EPEVTQTPSHQVTQMGQEVILRCVPISNHLYFYWYRQILGQKVEFLVSFYNNEISEKSEIFDDQFSVERPDGSNFTLKIRSTKLEDSAMYFCASHLVLVGSEQYFGPGTRLTVT.

The chain recombines TRBV11-3 with TRBJ1-6; no definite D call. The germline V gene encodes CDR1 SGHNT and CDR2 YENEEA. With 4 bases removed from V and 0 bases from J, the gap between germline ends came to 16 bases. The CDR3 has 18 residues. The CDR3 is CASSSPGILSSYNSPLHF. CDR3 sequence (DNA): TGTGCCAGCAGCTCTCCTGGGATCCTGAGCTCCTATAATTCACCCCTCCACTTT.

The chain has TRBV12-3 or TRBV12-4 and TRBJ2-7, with no clear D. The length of the CDR3 is 12 residues. V was trimmed by 6 bases and J by 7 bases, leaving 13 bases between them. In DNA form, the CDR3 reads TGTGCCAGCAGCCTCGGGCTTTCTGAGCAGTACTTC. This gives the protein CASSLGLSEQYF.

The chain couples TRBV7-2 to TRBJ1-2; no firm D call. V lost 5 bases, J lost 0 bases, and 13 bases lay in between. CDR3 length equals 15 residues. The germline V gene has CDR1 SGHTA and CDR2 FQGNSA. The CDR3 here is CASSIEWDANYGYTF. The DNA of the CDR3 is TGTGCCAGCAGCATAGAATGGGATGCTAACTATGGCTACACCTTC.

The table lists this clonotype with a few counts. The J gene is TRBJ2-7, the V gene TRBV6-6; 8 positions match TRBD1. The V segment lost 2 bases and the J segment 2 bases; nucleotides outside the gene matches: 8. The CDR3 runs 16 residues. Germline assignment: CDR1 MNHNY and CDR2 SVGAGI (reference sequence). Here the CDR3 DNA reads TGTGCCAGCAGTTACGCAGGTGGACAGGGAGCCTACGAGCAGTACTTC. Its protein product is CASSYAGGQGAYEQYF.

The CDR3 protein is CASSGTPTSGTGELFF. Here the CDR3 DNA reads TGTGCCAGCAGCGGAACCCCTACTAGTGGCACCGGGGAGCTGTTTTTT. This rearrangement joins TRBV9 to TRBJ2-2; a weak D match, TRBD2 (5 bases). V dropped 3 bases and J dropped 4 bases, with 16 bases sitting between them. Germline V CDR1 and CDR2: SGDLS, YYNGEE. This CDR3 has 16 amino acids.

The V and J genes are TRBV15 and TRBJ1-1; D gene ambiguous. CDR1 is LNHNV, CDR2 YYDKDF, per germline (reference sequence). CDR3 size: 13 residues. Trimming removed 0 bases from V and 10 bases from J, with 12 bases in between. CDR3 sequence reads: CATSRDRRQRAFF. The CDR3 DNA reads TGTGCCACCAGCAGAGATCGTCGTCAAAGAGCTTTCTTT. Filled out from reference TRBV15 and TRBJ1-1, the complete variable domain reads DAMVIQNPRYQVTQFGKPVTLSCSQTLNHNVMYWYQQKSSQAPKLLFHYYDKDFNNEADTPDNFQSRRPNTSFCFLDIRSPGLGDTAMYLCATSRDRRQRAFFGQGTRLTVV.

The chain uses TRBV25-1 and TRBJ1-2, with unresolved D. With 4 bases removed from V and 6 bases from J, the gap between germline ends came to 15 bases. The V gene's germline CDR1 is MGHDK and CDR2 SYGVNS. The CDR3 covers 14 residues. CDR3 protein: CASSALGGSHGYTF. The CDR3 nucleotides read TGTGCCAGCAGTGCCCTCGGAGGGTCGCATGGCTACACCTTC.

The chain links TRBV4-2 to TRBJ1-2, with D maybe TRBD1 (6 bases). The germline gives CDR1 LGHNA, CDR2 YNFKEQ. Trimming took off 1 base at V and 1 base at J, with 10 bases between the two ends. The CDR3 contains 15 residues. The CDR3 sequence: CASSQVAGVNYGYTF. CDR3 DNA: TGTGCCAGCAGCCAAGTAGCAGGGGTTAACTATGGCTACACCTTC.

J is TRBJ2-7 and V is TRBV7-9; D may match TRBD1 or TRBD2 (5 bases each). Per the germline V gene, CDR1 is SEHNR and CDR2 is FQNEAQ (reference sequence). This CDR3 spans 15 amino acids. V was trimmed by 5 bases and J by 5 bases, leaving 19 bases between them. DNA for the CDR3: TGTGCCAGCAGCCGCCGGGATGCTAGAGGGGACGAGCAGTACTTC. Its translation is CASSRRDARGDEQYF.

This sequence joins TRBV5-8 and TRBJ1-2; weak D call: TRBD1 (5 bases). Germline V gives CDR1 SGHTS, CDR2 YDEGEE. CDR3 size: 16 residues. Trimming took 4 bases from V and 2 from J, leaving 18 bases between them. DNA of the CDR3: TGTGCCAGCAGCCCCTTACGGGGACTCGAGAACTATGGCTACACCTTC. Protein sequence: CASSPLRGLENYGYTF.

The chain combines TRBV24-1 with TRBJ1-4, with D tentatively TRBD1 (5 bases). Trimming took off 2 bases at V and 3 bases at J, with 9 bases between the two ends. Germline V CDR1 and CDR2: KGHDR, SFDVKD. The CDR3 contains 15 residues. The CDR3 is CATSDSGPPNEKLFF. CDR3 in DNA: TGTGCCACCAGTGATTCGGGACCTCCTAATGAAAAACTGTTTTTT.

CDR3 amino acids: CASSELPGPQETQYF. The CDR3 nucleotides are TGTGCCAGCAGCGAGTTACCGGGACCCCAAGAGACCCAGTACTTC. The genes are TRBV7-2 and TRBJ2-5; D could derive from TRBD1 or TRBD2 (5 bases each). There are 15 residues in the CDR3. Trimming removed 5 bases from V and 1 base from J, with 14 bases in between. CDR1 is SGHTA and CDR2 is FQGNSA in the germline V gene.

The chain carries TRBV23-1 and TRBJ2-3; unclear D gene. TRBV23-1 is assigned to the ORF class and has an uncertain function. V dropped 1 base and J dropped 1 base, with 12 bases sitting between them. The CDR3 consists of 16 residues. CDR3 residues: CASSQWAPLGTDTQYF. CDR3 nucleotide sequence: TGCGCCAGCAGTCAATGGGCACCCCTAGGCACAGATACGCAGTATTTT.

CDR3 sequence: CATRQGMGSIEKLFF. Here the CDR3 DNA reads TGCGCCACCCGACAGGGGATGGGAAGTATTGAAAAACTGTTTTTT. V gene TRBV5-1 combines with J gene TRBJ1-4, with TRBD1 identical over 8 bases. The CDR3 covers 15 residues. Trimming at V came to 9 bases and at J to 7 bases, leaving 14 bases not matched to a gene. The germline V gene has CDR1 SGHRS and CDR2 YFSETQ.

This clonotype came up once. The chain combines TRBV20-1 with TRBJ2-1; 7 nucleotides agree with TRBD2. This CDR3 contains 14 residues. CDR1 and CDR2 from the germline V gene are DFQATT and SNEGSKA (reference sequence). With 3 bases clipped from V and 2 bases from J, the junction kept 4 bases outside the gene matches. Here the CDR3 reads CSASFAGAYNEQFF. CDR3 DNA sequence: TGCAGTGCTAGTTTCGCGGGAGCCTACAATGAGCAGTTCTTC.

This clonotype was recorded once. J is TRBJ2-5 and V is TRBV5-1, with TRBD2 matching 9 bases. CDR1 and CDR2 from the germline V gene are SGHRS and YFSETQ. CDR3 length: 15 residues. V dropped 4 bases and J dropped 2; count of bases not matched to a gene: 6. CDR3 amino acids: CASSDGGLAQETQYF. The CDR3 DNA follows: TGCGCCAGCAGCGACGGGGGACTAGCTCAAGAGACCCAGTACTTC.

There are a few counts of this clonotype. As DNA, the CDR3 is TGTGCCAGTAGTCGGGGGCAGGACACTGAAGCTTTCTTT. Translated, it gives CASSRGQDTEAFF. The chain combines TRBV19 with TRBJ1-1; a weak D match, TRBD1 (6 bases). This CDR3 contains 13 residues. Trimming took 5 bases from V and 3 from J, leaving 10 bases between them. Germline CDR1 and CDR2: LNHDA and SQIVND (reference sequence).

The rearrangement links TRBV5-1 to TRBJ2-5; TRBD2 matches at 10 bases. The CDR3 is made up of 17 amino acids. Germline CDR1 reads SGHRS; CDR2 reads YFSETQ. V lost 0 bases, J lost 2 bases, and 7 bases stayed unmatched. The CDR3 nucleotides read TGCGCCAGCAGCTTGGCCTGGCTAGCGGGGGCACAAGAGACCCAGTACTTC. Protein product: CASSLAWLAGAQETQYF.

V usage is TRBV3-1 and J usage is TRBJ1-5, with D perhaps matching TRBD1 (6 bases). V was pared by 1 base and J by 5 bases, with 9 bases between. Germline V CDR1 and CDR2: LGHDT, YNNKEL (reference sequence). CDR3 length: 14 amino acids. The CDR3, as DNA: TGTGCCAGCAGCCAAGGACAGGATTATCAGCCCCAGCATTTT. Its protein product is CASSQGQDYQPQHF.

The CDR3 protein is CASSYTTGGYTF. CDR3 DNA: TGTGCCAGCAGTTATACAACCGGTGGCTACACCTTC. V is TRBV6-5 and J is TRBJ1-2; D is ambiguous. CDR1 is MNHEY and CDR2 is SVGAGI in the germline V gene. The V end was cut by 3 bases, the J end by 7 bases, with 9 bases between. This CDR3 is 12 amino acids long.